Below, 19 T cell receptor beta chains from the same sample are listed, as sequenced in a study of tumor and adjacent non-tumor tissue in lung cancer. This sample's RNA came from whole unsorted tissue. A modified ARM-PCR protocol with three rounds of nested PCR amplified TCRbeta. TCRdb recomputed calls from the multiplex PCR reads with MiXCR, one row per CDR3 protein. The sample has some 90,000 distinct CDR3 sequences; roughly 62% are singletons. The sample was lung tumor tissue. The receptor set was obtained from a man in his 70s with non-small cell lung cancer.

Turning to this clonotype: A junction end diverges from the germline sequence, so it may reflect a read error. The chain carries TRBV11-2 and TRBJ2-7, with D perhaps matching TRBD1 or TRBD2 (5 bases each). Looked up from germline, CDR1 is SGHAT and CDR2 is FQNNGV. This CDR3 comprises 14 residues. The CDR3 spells CVSSLGDRNYERYF. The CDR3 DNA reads TGTGTCAGCAGCTTAGGAGACAGAAACTACGAGCGGTATTTC.

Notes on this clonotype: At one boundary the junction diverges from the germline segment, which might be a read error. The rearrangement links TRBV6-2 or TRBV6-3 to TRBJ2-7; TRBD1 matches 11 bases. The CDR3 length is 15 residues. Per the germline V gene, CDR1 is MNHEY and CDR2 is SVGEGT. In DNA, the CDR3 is TGTGCCAGCAGGCCCGGACAGGGGGCGTCCTACGATCAGTACTTC. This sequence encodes CASRPGQGASYDQYF.

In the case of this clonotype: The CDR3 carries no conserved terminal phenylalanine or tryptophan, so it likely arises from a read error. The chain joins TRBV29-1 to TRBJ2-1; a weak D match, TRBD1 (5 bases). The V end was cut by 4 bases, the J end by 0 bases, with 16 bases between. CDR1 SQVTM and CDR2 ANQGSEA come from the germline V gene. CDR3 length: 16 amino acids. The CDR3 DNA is TGCAGCGTTGGAGATCAGGGCCGTCGCTCCTACAATGAGCAGTTCTTA. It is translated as CSVGDQGRRSYNEQFL.

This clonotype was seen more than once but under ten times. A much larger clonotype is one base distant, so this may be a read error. The CDR3 loop is CASSHHKSPLHF. As DNA, the CDR3 is TGTGCCAGCAGCCACCATAAATCACCCCTCCACTTT. The rearrangement uses TRBV12-3 or TRBV12-4 and TRBJ1-6; unclear D gene. The CDR3 totals 12 residues.

The CDR3 region is CASSKEGTENYEQYF. CDR3 DNA sequence: TGTGCCAGCAGCAAAGAGGGGACAGAGAATTACGAGCAGTACTTC. The chain combines TRBV21-1 with TRBJ2-7; TRBD1 was called by the table and not checked on the DNA. TRBV21-1 is noted as a pseudogene. The CDR3 length is 15 residues.

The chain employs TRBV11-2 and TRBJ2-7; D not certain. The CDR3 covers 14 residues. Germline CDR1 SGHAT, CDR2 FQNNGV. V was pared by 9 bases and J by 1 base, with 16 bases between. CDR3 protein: CASSLGSVSYEQYF. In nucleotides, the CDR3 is TGTGCCAGTAGCCTCGGGTCGGTTTCCTACGAGCAGTACTTC. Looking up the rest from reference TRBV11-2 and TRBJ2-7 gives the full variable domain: EAGVAQSPRYKIIEKRQSVAFWCNPISGHATLYWYQQILGQGPKLLIQFQNNGVVDDSQLPKDRFSAERLKGVDSTLKIQPAKLEDSAVYLCASSLGSVSYEQYFGPGTRLTVT.

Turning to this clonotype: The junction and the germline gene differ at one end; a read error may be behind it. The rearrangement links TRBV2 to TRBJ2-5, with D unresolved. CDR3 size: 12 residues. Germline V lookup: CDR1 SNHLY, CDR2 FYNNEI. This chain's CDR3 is CASSRRVEPQYF. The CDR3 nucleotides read TGTGCCAGCAGCAGAAGGGTAGAGCCCCAGTACTTC.

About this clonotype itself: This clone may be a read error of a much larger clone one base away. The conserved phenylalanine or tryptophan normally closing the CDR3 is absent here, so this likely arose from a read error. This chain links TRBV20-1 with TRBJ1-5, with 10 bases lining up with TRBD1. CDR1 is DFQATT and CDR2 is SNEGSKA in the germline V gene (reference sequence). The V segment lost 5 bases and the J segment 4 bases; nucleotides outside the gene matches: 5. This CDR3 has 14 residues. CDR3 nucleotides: TGCAGTGCTCACGACAGGGGGCAGAATCAGCCCCAGCATTCT. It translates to CSAHDRGQNQPQHS.

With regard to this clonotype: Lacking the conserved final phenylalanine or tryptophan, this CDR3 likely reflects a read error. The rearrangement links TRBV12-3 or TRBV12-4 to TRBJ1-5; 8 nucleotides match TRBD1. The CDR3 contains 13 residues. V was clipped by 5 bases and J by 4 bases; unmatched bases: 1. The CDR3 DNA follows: TGTGCCAGCAGTCGACAGGGGAATCAGCCCCAGCATATT. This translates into CASSRQGNQPQHI.

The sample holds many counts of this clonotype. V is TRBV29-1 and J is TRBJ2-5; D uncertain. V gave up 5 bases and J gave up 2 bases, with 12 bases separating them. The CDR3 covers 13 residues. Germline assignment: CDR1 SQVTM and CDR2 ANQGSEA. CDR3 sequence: CSVHGAGQETQYF. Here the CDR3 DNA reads TGCAGCGTTCATGGCGCTGGGCAAGAGACCCAGTACTTC.

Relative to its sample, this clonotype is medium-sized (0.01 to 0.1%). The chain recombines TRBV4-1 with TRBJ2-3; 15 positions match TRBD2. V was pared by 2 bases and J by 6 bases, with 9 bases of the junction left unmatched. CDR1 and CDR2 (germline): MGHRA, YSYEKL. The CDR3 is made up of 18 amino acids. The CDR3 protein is CASSQPPGLAGGGDTQYF. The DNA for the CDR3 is TGCGCCAGCAGCCAACCCCCGGGACTAGCGGGAGGCGGTGATACGCAGTATTTT.

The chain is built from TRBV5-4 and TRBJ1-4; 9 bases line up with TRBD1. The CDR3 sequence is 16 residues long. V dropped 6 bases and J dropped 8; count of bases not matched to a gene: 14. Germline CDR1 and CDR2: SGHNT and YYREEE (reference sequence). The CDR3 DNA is TGTGCCAGCATCTCTTCCATGGGACAGGGCGGCGAAAAACTGTTTTTT. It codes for CASISSMGQGGEKLFF.

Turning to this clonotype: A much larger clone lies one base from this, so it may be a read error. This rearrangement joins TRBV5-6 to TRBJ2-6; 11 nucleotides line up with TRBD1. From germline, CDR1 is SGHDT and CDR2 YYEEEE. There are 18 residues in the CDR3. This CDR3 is CVSSLLGQGARGANVLTF. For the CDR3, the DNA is TGTGTCAGCAGCCTCCTCGGACAGGGGGCAAGAGGGGCCAACGTCCTGACTTTC.

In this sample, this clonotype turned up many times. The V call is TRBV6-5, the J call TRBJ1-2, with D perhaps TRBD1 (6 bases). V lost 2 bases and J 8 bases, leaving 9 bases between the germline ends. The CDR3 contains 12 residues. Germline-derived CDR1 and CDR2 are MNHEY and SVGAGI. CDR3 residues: CASSYAGQGYTF. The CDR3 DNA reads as TGTGCCAGCAGTTACGCGGGACAAGGCTACACCTTC.

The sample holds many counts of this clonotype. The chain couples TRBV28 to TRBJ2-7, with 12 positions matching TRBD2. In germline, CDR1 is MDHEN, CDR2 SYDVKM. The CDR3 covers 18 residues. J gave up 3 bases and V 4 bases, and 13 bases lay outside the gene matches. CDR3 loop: CASSSRLAGDIANYEQYF. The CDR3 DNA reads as TGTGCCAGCAGTTCAAGACTAGCGGGAGACATTGCCAACTACGAGCAGTACTTC.

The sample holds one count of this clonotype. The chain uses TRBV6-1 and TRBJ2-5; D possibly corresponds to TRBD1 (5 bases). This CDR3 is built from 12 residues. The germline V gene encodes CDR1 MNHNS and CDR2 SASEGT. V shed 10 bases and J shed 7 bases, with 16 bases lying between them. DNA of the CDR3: TGTGCCATCGTGACAGCTACCTGGACCCAGTACTTC. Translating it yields CAIVTATWTQYF.

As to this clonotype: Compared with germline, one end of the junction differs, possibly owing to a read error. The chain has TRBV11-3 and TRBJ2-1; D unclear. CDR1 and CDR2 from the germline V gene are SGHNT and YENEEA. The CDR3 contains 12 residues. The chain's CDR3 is CTSSSTWNEQFF. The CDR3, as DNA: TGTACCAGCAGCTCGACTTGGAATGAGCAGTTCTTC.

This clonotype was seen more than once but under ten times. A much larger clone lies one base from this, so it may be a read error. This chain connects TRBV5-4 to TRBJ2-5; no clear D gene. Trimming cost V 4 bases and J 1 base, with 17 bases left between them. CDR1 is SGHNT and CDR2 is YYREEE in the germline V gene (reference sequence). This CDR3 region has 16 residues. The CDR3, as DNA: TGTGCCAGCAGCGTGGATTCCGACACTGCCCAAGAGACCCAGTACTTC. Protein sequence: CASSVDSDTAQETQYF.

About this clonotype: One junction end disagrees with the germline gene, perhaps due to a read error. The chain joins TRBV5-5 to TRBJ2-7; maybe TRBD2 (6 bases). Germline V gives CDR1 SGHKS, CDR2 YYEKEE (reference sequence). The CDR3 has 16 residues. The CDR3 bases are TGTGGCAGCAGCTTGGCCGGCCTAGCGACCTCCTACGAGCAGTACTTC. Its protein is CGSSLAGLATSYEQYF.